This TCR beta chain stems from a study of T cell responses to AZD1222 COVID-19 vaccine. The overall study: Pooled samples include second doses given at about 4 or 12 weeks.

With regard to this clone: What it binds is not known.

Libraries were prepared by immunoSEQ multiplex PCR; TCRdb keeps only in-frame clonotypes and omits some of them. This table has about 110,000 clones, 92% appearing once. V gave up 0 bases and J gave up 4 bases; unmatched junction bases: 10. Germline CDR1 GTSNPN, CDR2 SVGIG (reference sequence). CDR3 size: 16 residues. Overall study findings and caveats: Among AZD1222 vaccinees, only 5 to 7 were seropositive at baseline. All repertoire sampling was performed exclusively after the peak T cell response.

The TCR was taken from an adult in good health. The sample here was peripheral blood, taken on day 0 of AZD1222 vaccination. The V gene is TRBV30, the J gene TRBJ2-7; 9 bases map to TRBD1. CDR3 in amino acids: CAWSVRRGTGPYEQYF. The CDR3, as DNA: TGTGCCTGGAGTGTACGGCGGGGGACAGGGCCTTACGAGCAGTACTTC.